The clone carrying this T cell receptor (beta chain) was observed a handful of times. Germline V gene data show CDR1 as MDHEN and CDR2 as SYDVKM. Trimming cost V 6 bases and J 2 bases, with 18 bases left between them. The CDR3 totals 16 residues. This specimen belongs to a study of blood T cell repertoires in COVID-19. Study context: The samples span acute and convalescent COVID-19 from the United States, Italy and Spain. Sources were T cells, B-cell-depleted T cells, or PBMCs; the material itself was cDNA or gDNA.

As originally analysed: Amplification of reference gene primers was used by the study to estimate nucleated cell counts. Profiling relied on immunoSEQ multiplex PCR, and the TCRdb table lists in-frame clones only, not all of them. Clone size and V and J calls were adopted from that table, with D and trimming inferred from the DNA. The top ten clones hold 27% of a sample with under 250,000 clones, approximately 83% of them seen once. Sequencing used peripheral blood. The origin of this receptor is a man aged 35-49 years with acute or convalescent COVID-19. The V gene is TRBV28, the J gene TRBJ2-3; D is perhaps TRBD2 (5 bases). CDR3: CASRTAIARNTDTQYF. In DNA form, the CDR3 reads TGTGCCAGCAGGACCGCGATAGCGCGAAACACAGATACGCAGTATTTT.